The clone carrying this T cell receptor (beta chain) showed up just once. V lost 2 bases, J lost 8 bases, and 18 bases lay in between. The germline V gene has CDR1 MNHEY and CDR2 SVGEGT. The CDR3 extends over 16 amino acids. Methods used by the authors: Nucleated cell counts were estimated from reference gene primer amplification. Produced via immunoSEQ multiplex PCR; TCRdb's table is partial and in-frame only. V, J and clone size were drawn from that table, and D and trimming were deduced from the DNA. The sample consists of approximately 110,000 clones, 70% to 90% of them appearing once. This entry comes from a study of blood T cell repertoires in COVID-19. Study overall: T cells, B-cell-depleted T cells, or PBMCs supplied cDNA or gDNA.

This sequence was found in a woman in her 70s who had recovered from COVID-19. Sequencing input: peripheral blood. The chain joins TRBV6-2 or TRBV6-3 to TRBJ1-4, with D possibly being TRBD1 (6 bases). CDR3 DNA: TGTGCCAGCAGTTACGGGCAGGGGAGAGTAAAAGAAAAACTGTTTTTT. Translation: CASSYGQGRVKEKLFF.